This T cell receptor beta chain is drawn from a study of cytomegalovirus exposure and HLA in healthy donors (dated by TCRdb to 2017 to 2019). Background for the entire study: An earlier analysis of more than 550 of the donors reported about 260 Gb of sequence data and 117 million unique TCR beta sequences obtained from around 180 million T cells. The later analysis used no new phenotypic data to find candidate immune exposures, relying instead on TCR beta sequences and their occurrence across donors. Donor age, sex, ethnicity and CMV serostatus were collected together with the repertoire data. All discovery cohort repertoires had been generated on a single sequencing platform. Roughly 5 DR-DQ haplotypes were treated as single units for association and clustering because of strong linkage in the cohort. An earlier analysis of more than 450 of the donors used high-throughput TCR beta sequencing to judge whether each TCR beta V gene segment behaved as functional or pseudogenic. The study profiled the T cell repertoires of 500 to 800 subjects by immunosequencing and related them to cytomegalovirus serostatus. Roughly 300 gigabases of sequencing data and about 92 million unique TCR sequences made up an early release that covered fewer than 650 HLA-typed donors. Typing coverage varied by locus: 629-630 donors for A, B, C, DRB1 and DQB1; approximately 500 for DQA1; about 590 for DPA1; under 490 for DPB1. In a later analysis, previously published TCR beta repertoires from 666 donors were re-analyzed and high-resolution HLA genotyping was added so that TCR occurrence patterns could be studied. HLA typing covered class I and class II loci at four-digit resolution. In addition to the first cohort of approximately 650 subjects, a separate validation cohort of 130 or so different subjects was used. The aim of the study was to test whether cataloging public T cell receptors could identify signatures of past pathogen exposure. To predict cytomegalovirus infection status, the study brought together high-throughput TCR immunosequencing, statistical association of individual TCRs with disease status, and machine learning. On average, around 240,000 unique TCR beta nucleotide sequences were sequenced per donor among several hundred genotyped donors of the cohort, with 15% to 20% of those sequences being non-productive. A later genetic analysis used genome-wide SNP genotypes for about three fifths of the 666 donors, treating that subset as a discovery cohort. Of the roughly 400 genotyped donors, 65% to 90% were placed in the genetic ancestry cluster associated with self-reported Caucasian donors.

Regarding this clone: The clone's antigen remains unknown. Base qualities are not at hand, and no much larger clone is one base apart.

The cohort comprised around 690 healthy bone marrow donors. At the time of sampling, every cohort member was nominally healthy, though immune exposures that went unrecorded were likely present. The donor tested CMV seronegative and was one of the 352 seronegative cohort members. A peripheral blood sample was collected from each donor, and TCR beta sequencing was performed on peripheral blood mononuclear cells. Genomic DNA was extracted from the blood cell samples with the Qiagen DNeasy Blood Extraction Kit. From the cysteine through the phenylalanine, the CDR3 covers 14 amino acids. Solely the CDR3 DNA is kept, with 42 bases framed from the first base. Trimming costs V 2 bases and J 2 bases, and their ends lie 9 bases apart. As encoded in the germline V gene, CDR1 is MNHEY while CDR2 is SVGAGI. The library was produced with the immunoSEQ multiplex PCR assay. For the multiplex PCR, a mixture combining 60 forward primers for TCR Vbeta segments and 13 reverse primers for TCR Jbeta segments was used. The CDR3 region of rearranged TCR beta genes was amplified from genomic DNA by a multiplex PCR assay. The Illumina HiSeq System was used to sequence the amplified TCR beta libraries as 87-base-pair reads. As for the original processing: A later analysis counted about 80 million unique TCR beta chains across the 666 repertoires, and roughly 9.9 million of these chains were shared by at least two donors. To remove PCR and sequencing errors, raw reads were error-corrected and collapsed into unique sequences using a nearest-neighbor algorithm that merged closely related sequences. CDR3 sequences were aligned to IMGT reference sequences to assign V, D and J gene segments. For a sequence to be retained, a match of at least six nucleotides to both a V gene segment and a J gene segment was required. A rearrangement was called productive if the CDR3 had no stop codons and remained in frame with V and J, and every other rearrangement was called non-productive. CDR3 was defined according to IMGT convention as the region running from the second conserved V-encoded cysteine to the conserved J-encoded phenylalanine. The earlier analysis of fewer than 750 of the donors excluded sequences that lacked an unambiguous match to a single V gene segment. An earlier analysis of some 500 of the donors classified V segments as functional when productive rearrangements were above 56.7% and as segregating when the standard deviation between donors was above 5%. To diagnose cytomegalovirus status from the catalog of TCR beta chain sequences, a statistical classification framework was built. V and J gene assignment, in a later analysis, came from comparing TCR nucleotide sequences with IMGT/GENE-DB human TR gene sequences. Using the TCRdist pipeline, a later analysis assigned CDR3 sequences along with most-parsimonious VDJ recombination scenarios. In a later analysis, each TCR beta chain was defined by its CDR3 amino acid sequence together with its V-gene family, and reads without a unique V-gene family were excluded. As a way to deal with suspected cross-contamination and a sequencing artifact, a later analysis dropped hundreds of nucleotide sequences that were highly shared and had low generation probability. For each public chain, a later analysis derived a clonal expansion index from normalized ranks of inferred template counts within each repertoire. In a later analysis, generation probabilities were computed with a VDJ recombination model fitted to out-of-frame rearrangements, and the resulting probabilities were checked against IGoR. A later analysis scored TCR-TCR, TCR-HLA and TCR-CMV co-occurrence with hypergeometric tests, applying a repertoire-size bias correction to TCR pairs. False discovery rates were estimated in a later analysis by permuting HLA or CMV assignments 20 times. In a later analysis, co-occurring TCRs were grouped using DBSCAN, with TCRdist sequence similarity added in when clustering inside HLA-allele-positive subsets. Co-occurrence clustering excluded repertoires with fewer than 30,000 or more than 120,000 public chains, plus five with anomalous nucleotide sharing. Here the immuneACCESS table is served through TCRdb, limited to in-frame sequences with V and J called. Missing clones are a known gap in these copies; in checked studies unresolved V genes cover under half, and the rest lacks a known reason. The D gene and trimming were derived from the DNA, and the V and J assignments and clone size from that table. The sample has under 100,000 clones on record, approximately 80% of them singletons. The ten largest clones add up to approximately 3% of the sample.

Findings and caveats that apply to the study as a whole: The study gave a list of 150 to 200 TCR beta chains associated with cytomegalovirus. A group of highly shared sequence variants was considered likely to be a technical artifact of the sequencing pipeline. In a later analysis, HLA-associated TCR beta chains showed more clonal expansion and lower generation probabilities than non-associated chains that were equally common. A later analysis reported that several top co-occurrence clusters appeared linked to parvovirus B19, influenza, CMV and Epstein-Barr virus. According to the authors, the approach could potentially be generalized to other disease states and immunological phenotypes. Because HLA typing was missing for some donors at each locus, association tests included only the typed subset. In a later analysis, most CMV-associated TCR beta chains were found to appear HLA-restricted, with HLA associations seemingly driven largely by CMV exposure. An association between a missense DCLRE1C variant and V-gene and J-gene trimming of TCR beta chains was found in a later genetic analysis and replicated in an independent cohort. At a false discovery rate of 0.05, a later analysis linked 16,000 or so TCR beta sequences to specific HLA alleles. CMV serostatus was the only immune exposure information available for the cohort. Some IMGT-functional V segments, including TRBV6-2 and TRBV6-3, could not be distinguished by the 87-base-pair reads and were therefore excluded. The presence/absence analyses assumed that sequencing depth was roughly uniform across donors, and that assumption may not be true. Cytomegalovirus status was reported to be diagnosed by the classifier with high specificity and sensitivity in both the original and validation cohorts. In a later analysis, the rate of TCR association differed among HLA loci, with DRB1 alleles having the most associated TCRs and HLA-C alleles having the fewest. Because counts were too low, around 18 rarely observed V segments, including chromosome 9 orphons, were left out of the earlier analysis of 587 of the donors. A few of the identified cytomegalovirus-associated TCR beta chains were confirmed in vitro to be specific for cytomegalovirus antigens. A further reported finding was that TCR beta sequences accurately predicted the HLA-A and HLA-B alleles for most subjects in the first cohort. Strong co-occurrence of HLA alleles, especially DR and DQ, made assigning TCR associations to individual alleles difficult. Linkage disequilibrium might explain the correlated functional status among segregating V segments, but an unknown experimental factor could not be ruled out. In this cohort, only TCR beta chains were sequenced, and detectable features were limited by the absence of alpha or paired-chain data. According to a later genetic analysis, donors in an Asian-associated ancestry cluster had fewer N-insertions in productive TCRs than the approximately 630-donor mean. In an earlier analysis of around 600 of the donors, most TCR beta V segments appeared in productive rearrangements about 90% or about 30% of the time, broadly matching IMGT annotations. Most TCR sequences were seen in very few donors, while some public TCRs were found in many individuals.

This clonotype was sampled from a man between 35 and 55 years old in good health and CMV-seronegative. The source material was PBMCs. This sequence uses TRBV6-5 and TRBJ1-2, with TRBD1 tentatively as D gene (6 bases match). The CDR3 sequence is CASSYTDSNYGYTF. The nucleotide sequence reads TGTGCCAGCAGTTACACGGACAGCAACTATGGCTACACCTTC.